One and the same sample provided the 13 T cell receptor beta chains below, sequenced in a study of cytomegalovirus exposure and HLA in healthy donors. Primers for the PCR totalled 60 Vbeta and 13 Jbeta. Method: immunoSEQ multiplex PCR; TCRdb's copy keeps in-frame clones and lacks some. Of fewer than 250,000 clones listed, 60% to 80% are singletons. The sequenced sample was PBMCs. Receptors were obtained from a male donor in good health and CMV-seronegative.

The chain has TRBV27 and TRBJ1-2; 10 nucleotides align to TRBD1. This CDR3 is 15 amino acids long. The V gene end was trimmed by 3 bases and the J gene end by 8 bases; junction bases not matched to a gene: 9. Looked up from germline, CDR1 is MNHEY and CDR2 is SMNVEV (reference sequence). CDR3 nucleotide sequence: TGTGCCAGCAGTTTGGGACAGGGGTCTTACGAGGGCTACACCTTC. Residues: CASSLGQGSYEGYTF.

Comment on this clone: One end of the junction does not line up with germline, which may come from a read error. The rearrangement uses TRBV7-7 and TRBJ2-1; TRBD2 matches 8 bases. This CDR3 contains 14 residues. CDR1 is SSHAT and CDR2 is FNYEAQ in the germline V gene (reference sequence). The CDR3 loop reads CASSAGTRYDEQFF. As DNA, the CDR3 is TGTGCTAGCAGCGCCGGGACTAGGTACGATGAGCAGTTCTTC.

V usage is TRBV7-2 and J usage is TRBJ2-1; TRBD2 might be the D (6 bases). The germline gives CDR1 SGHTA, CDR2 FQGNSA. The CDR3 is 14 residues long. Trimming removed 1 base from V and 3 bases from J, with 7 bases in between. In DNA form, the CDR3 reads TGTGCCAGCAGCTTAGTGGGAGGCTACAATGAGCAGTTCTTC. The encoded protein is CASSLVGGYNEQFF.

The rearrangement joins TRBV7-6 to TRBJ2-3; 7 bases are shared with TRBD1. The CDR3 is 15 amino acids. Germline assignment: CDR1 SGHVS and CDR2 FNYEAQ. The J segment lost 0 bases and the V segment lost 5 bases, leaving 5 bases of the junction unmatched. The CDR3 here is CASSARQGSTDTQYF. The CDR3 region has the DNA TGTGCCAGCAGCGCCAGACAGGGAAGCACAGATACGCAGTATTTT.

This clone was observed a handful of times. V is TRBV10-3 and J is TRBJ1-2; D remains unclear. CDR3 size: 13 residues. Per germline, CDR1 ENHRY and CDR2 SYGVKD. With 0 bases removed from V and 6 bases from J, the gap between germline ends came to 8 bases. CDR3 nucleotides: TGTGCCATCAGTGAGTCGCGGGAGGATGGCTACACCTTC. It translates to CAISESREDGYTF.

This chain's CDR3 is CASRTGITGELFF. In nucleotides, the CDR3 is TGTGCCAGCAGAACAGGGATCACCGGGGAGCTGTTTTTT. The chain uses TRBV6-5 and TRBJ2-2; a weak D match, TRBD1 (6 bases). The V end was cut by 6 bases, the J end by 4 bases, with 9 bases between. The germline V gene encodes CDR1 MNHEY and CDR2 SVGAGI. This CDR3 has 13 amino acids.

The CDR3 here is CASSLPTRGYNEQFF. The CDR3 DNA follows: TGTGCCAGCAGCCTCCCGACTAGGGGTTACAATGAGCAGTTCTTC. The V and J genes are TRBV7-2 and TRBJ2-1; tentative D call: TRBD2 (6 bases). Germline V lookup: CDR1 SGHTA, CDR2 FQGNSA. The V end was cut by 5 bases, the J end by 4 bases, with 15 bases between. This CDR3 region has 15 residues.

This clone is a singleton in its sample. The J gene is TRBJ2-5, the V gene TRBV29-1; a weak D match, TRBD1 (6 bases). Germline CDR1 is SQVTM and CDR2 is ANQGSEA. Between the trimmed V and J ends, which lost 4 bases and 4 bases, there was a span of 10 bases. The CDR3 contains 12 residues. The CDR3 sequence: CSVVGGIETQYF. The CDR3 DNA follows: TGCAGCGTTGTAGGGGGAATAGAGACCCAGTACTTC.

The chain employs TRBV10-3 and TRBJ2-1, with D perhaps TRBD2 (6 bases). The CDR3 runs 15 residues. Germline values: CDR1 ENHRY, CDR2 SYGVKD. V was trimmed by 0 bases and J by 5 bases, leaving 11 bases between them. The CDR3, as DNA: TGTGCCATCAGTGAGTCGGCGGGGACCGACAATGAGCAGTTCTTC. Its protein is CAISESAGTDNEQFF.

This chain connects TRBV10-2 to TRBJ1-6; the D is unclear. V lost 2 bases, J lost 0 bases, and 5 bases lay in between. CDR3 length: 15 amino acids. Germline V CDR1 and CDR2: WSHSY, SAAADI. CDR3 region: CASSEGPSYNSPLHF. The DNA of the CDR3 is TGCGCCAGCAGTGAGGGGCCCTCCTATAATTCACCCCTCCACTTT.

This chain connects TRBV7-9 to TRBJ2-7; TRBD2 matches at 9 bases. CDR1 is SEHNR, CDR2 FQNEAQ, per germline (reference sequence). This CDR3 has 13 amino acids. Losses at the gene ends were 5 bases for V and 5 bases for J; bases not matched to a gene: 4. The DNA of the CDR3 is TGTGCCAGCAGCATTAGCGGGAGCAACGAGCAGTACTTC. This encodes CASSISGSNEQYF.

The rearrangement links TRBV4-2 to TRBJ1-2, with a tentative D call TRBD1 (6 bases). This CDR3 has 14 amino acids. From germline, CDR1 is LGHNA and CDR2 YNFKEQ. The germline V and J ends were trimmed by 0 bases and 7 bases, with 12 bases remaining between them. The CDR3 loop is CASSQDGKGGGYTF. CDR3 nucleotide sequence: TGTGCCAGCAGCCAAGATGGGAAAGGGGGTGGCTACACCTTC.

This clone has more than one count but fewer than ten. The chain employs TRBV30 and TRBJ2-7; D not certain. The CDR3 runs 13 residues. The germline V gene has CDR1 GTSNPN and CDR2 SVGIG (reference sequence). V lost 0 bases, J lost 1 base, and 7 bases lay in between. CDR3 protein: CAWSVAFSYEQYF. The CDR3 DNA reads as TGTGCCTGGAGTGTGGCTTTTTCCTACGAGCAGTACTTC.